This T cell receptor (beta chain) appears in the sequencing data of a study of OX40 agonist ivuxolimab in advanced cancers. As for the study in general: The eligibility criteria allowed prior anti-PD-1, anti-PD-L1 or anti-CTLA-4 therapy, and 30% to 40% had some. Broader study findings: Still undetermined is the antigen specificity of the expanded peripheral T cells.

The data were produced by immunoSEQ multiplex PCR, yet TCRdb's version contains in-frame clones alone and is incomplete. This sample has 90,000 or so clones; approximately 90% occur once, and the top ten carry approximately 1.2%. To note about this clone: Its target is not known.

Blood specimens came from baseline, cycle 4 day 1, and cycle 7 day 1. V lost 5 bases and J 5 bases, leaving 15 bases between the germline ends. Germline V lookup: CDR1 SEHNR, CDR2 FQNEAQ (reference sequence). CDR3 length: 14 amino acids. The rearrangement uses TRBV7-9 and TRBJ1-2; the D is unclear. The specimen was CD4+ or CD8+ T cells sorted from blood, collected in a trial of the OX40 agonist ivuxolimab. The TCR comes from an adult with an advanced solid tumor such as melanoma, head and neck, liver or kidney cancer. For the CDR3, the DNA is TGTGCCAGCAGCCCCACGGATTCGGGATATGGCTACACCTTC. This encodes CASSPTDSGYGYTF.